This entry features one T cell receptor (beta chain) sequence. This entry comes from a study of T cells after somatic rescue of genetic block. V dropped 0 bases and J dropped 2 bases, with 2 bases sitting between them. The germline V gene has CDR1 SGHNT and CDR2 YYREEE (reference sequence). The CDR3 loop spans 12 amino acids. Measured with immunoSEQ multiplex PCR; TCRdb has only the in-frame clones, and not every one. Here the sample spans about 72,000 clones, roughly 91% being singletons. The chain combines TRBV5-4 with TRBJ1-2; D remains unclear. The sequence was obtained from a man aged 25-45 years. Sample: peripheral blood mononuclear cells (PBMCs). Here the CDR3 DNA reads TGTGCCAGCAGCTTGGACAACTATGGCTACACCTTC. Translating gives CASSLDNYGYTF. Complete variable domain (other parts from reference TRBV5-4 and TRBJ1-2): ETGVTQSPTHLIKTRGQQVTLRCSSQSGHNTVSWYQQALGQGPQFIFQYYREEENGRGNFPPRFSGLQFPNYSSELNVNALELDDSALYLCASSLDNYGYTFGSGTRLTVV.